The present T cell receptor (beta chain) was sequenced within a study of response to subunit inactivated influenza vaccine. Per the germline V gene, CDR1 is SGHRS and CDR2 is YFSETQ. CDR3 length: 15 residues. The V end was cut by 3 bases, the J end by 1 base, with 12 bases between. MiXCR, run by TCRdb on the RT-PCR reads, gives a single entry per CDR3 protein. In the table there are hundreds of thousands of distinct CDR3 sequences, 21% of which are singletons. The rearrangement links TRBV5-1 to TRBJ2-3; D possibly corresponds to TRBD2 (6 bases). The clonotype originates from a man between 50 and 75 years old who received an inactivated influenza vaccine. The specimen was PBMCs from blood, collected less than 22 months after vaccination. CDR3 in DNA: TGCGCCAGCAGCTCCGCCGGGACTGGCACAGATACGCAGTATTTT. Its protein product is CASSSAGTGTDTQYF.